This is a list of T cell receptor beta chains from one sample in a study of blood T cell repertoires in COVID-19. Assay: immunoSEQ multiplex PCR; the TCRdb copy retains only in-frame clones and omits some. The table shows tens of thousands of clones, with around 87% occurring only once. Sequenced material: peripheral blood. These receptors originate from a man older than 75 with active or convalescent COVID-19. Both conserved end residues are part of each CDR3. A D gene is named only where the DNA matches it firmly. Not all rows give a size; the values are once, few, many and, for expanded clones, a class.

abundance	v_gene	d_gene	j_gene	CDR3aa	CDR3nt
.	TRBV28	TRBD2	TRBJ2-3	CASSSSGWGGRDTQYF	TGTGCCAGCAGCTCCTCTGGGTGGGGAGGGAGAGATACGCAGTATTTT
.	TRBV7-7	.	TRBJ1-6	CASSLPAEPRGGSPLHF	TGTGCTAGCAGCTTACCCGCCGAACCTCGCGGGGGTTCACCCCTCCACTTT
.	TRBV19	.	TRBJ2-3	CASNPGTQDTQYF	TGTGCCAGTAATCCGGGTACACAAGATACGCAGTATTTT
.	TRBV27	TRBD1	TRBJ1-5	CASSRTGSSNQPQHF	TGTGCCAGCAGCCGGACAGGGAGTAGCAATCAGCCCCAGCATTTT
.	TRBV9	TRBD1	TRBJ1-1	CASSVVPGGNTEAFF	TGTGCCAGCAGCGTAGTCCCAGGGGGGAACACTGAAGCTTTCTTT
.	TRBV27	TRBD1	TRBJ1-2	CASSSVGTGNYGYTF	TGTGCCAGCAGTTCTGTAGGGACAGGGAACTATGGCTACACCTTC
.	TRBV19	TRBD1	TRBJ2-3	CASSKTGKDTQYF	TGTGCCAGTAGTAAGACAGGGAAAGATACGCAGTATTTT
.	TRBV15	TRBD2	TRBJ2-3	CATSRRGIAGKHTDTQYF	TGTGCCACCAGCAGAAGGGGAATAGCGGGAAAACACACAGATACGCAGTATTTT
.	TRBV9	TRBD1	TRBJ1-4	CASSVGGDRVEKLFF	TGTGCCAGCAGCGTAGGGGGGGACAGGGTTGAAAAACTGTTTTTT
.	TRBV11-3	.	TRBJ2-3	CASSLDQRGTDTQYF	TGTGCCAGCAGCTTAGATCAGAGGGGGACAGATACGCAGTATTTT
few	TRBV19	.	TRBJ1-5	CASSTLTRGSNQPQHF	TGTGCCAGTAGTACACTGACCAGGGGTAGCAATCAGCCCCAGCATTTT
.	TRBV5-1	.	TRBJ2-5	CASSFTQGGETQYF	TGCGCCAGCAGCTTTACGCAGGGCGGAGAGACCCAGTACTTC
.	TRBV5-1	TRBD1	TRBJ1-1	CASNSGGRGLAEAFF	TGCGCCAGCAACTCAGGTGGCAGGGGGCTTGCTGAAGCTTTCTTT
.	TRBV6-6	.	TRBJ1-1	CASTGDVRAEAFF	TGTGCCAGCACGGGGGATGTAAGGGCTGAAGCTTTCTTT
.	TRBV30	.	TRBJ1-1	CAWSLSRGNTEAFF	TGTGCCTGGAGTCTTTCAAGGGGTAACACTGAAGCTTTCTTT
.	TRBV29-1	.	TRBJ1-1	CSVERSSHYAEAFF	TGCAGCGTTGAACGCAGTTCCCACTACGCTGAAGCTTTCTTT
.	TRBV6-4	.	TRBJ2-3	CASSDLLGRDTQYF	TGTGCCAGCAGTGATCTCCTAGGAAGAGATACGCAGTATTTT
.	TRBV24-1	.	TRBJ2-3	CATSDPSFRDTRTGPDTQYF	TGTGCCACCAGTGATCCCTCGTTTCGGGACACAAGAACCGGCCCAGATACGCAGTATTTT
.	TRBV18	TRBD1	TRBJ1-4	CASSPGQGDKKLFF	TGTGCCAGCTCACCAGGACAGGGAGACAAAAAACTGTTTTTT
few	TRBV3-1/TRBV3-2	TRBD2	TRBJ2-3	CASSHTSGGPDTQYF	TGTGCCAGCAGCCATACTAGCGGGGGGCCAGATACGCAGTATTTT
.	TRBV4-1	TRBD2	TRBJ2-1	CASSRTSGGAFYNEQFF	TGCGCCAGCAGCCGCACTAGCGGGGGGGCTTTCTACAATGAGCAGTTCTTC
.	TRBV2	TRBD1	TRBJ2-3	CASDRETDTQYF	TGTGCCAGCGACAGGGAAACAGATACGCAGTATTTT
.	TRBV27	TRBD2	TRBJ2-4	CASRKLAGVNKNIQYF	TGTGCCAGCAGGAAACTAGCGGGAGTCAACAAAAACATTCAGTACTTC
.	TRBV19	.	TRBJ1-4	CASSRWGDPATNEKLFF	TGTGCCAGTAGCCGGTGGGGAGATCCGGCAACTAATGAAAAACTGTTTTTT
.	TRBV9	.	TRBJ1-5	CASSARTEGQPQHF	TGTGCCAGCAGCGCTCGGACAGAGGGTCAGCCCCAGCATTTT
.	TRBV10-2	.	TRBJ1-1	CATKGSSVGTEAFF	TGCGCCACAAAGGGGTCTAGTGTCGGCACTGAAGCTTTCTTT
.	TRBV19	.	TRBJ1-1	CASRGDPLEAFF	TGTGCCAGTAGAGGGGATCCTCTTGAAGCTTTCTTT
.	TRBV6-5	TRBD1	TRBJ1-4	CASSFNRGRANEKLFF	TGTGCCAGCAGTTTCAACAGGGGGCGGGCTAATGAAAAACTGTTTTTT
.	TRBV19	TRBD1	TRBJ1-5	CASTEDRGRNQPQHF	TGTGCCAGTACCGAGGACAGGGGACGCAATCAGCCCCAGCATTTT
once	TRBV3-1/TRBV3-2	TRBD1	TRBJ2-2	CASSRWDRGSGELFF	TGTGCCAGCAGCCGATGGGACAGGGGTTCTGGGGAGCTGTTTTTT
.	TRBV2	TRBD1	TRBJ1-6	CASSPRTGKSPLHF	TGTGCCAGCAGCCCGCGGACAGGGAAATCACCCCTCCACTTT
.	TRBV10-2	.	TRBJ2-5	CASSDGQRETQYF	TGCGCCAGCAGTGATGGGCAGAGAGAGACCCAGTACTTC
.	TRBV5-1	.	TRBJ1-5	CASSFAGGNQPQHF	TGCGCCAGCAGCTTTGCAGGGGGCAATCAGCCCCAGCATTTT
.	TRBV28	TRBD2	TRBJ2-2	CASSRGDTGELFF	TGTGCCAGCAGTCGGGGGGACACCGGGGAGCTGTTTTTT
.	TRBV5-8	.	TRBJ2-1	CATPGPLEQFF	TGTGCCACCCCAGGTCCTCTCGAGCAGTTCTTC
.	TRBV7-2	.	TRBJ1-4	CASSPSGGRLEKLFF	TGTGCCAGCAGCCCGTCTGGGGGCCGGTTAGAAAAACTGTTTTTT